The sequence of this T cell receptor (beta chain) was determined in a study of blood T cell repertoires in COVID-19. The CDR3 is 16 residues long. Germline V lookup: CDR1 SGHNT, CDR2 YYREEE (reference sequence). Between the trimmed V and J ends, which lost 3 bases and 0 bases, there was a span of 15 bases. In the original processing: The authors estimated nucleated cell counts from reference gene primer amplification. Only in-frame clones appear in the TCRdb table, and some are missing; sequencing was by immunoSEQ multiplex PCR. D and trimming were read from the DNA, whereas the V and J calls and clone size are those reported in that table. Among hundreds of thousands of clones, 85% to 90% were seen once, and the ten largest hold approximately 3%.

V and J are TRBV5-4 and TRBJ1-1, with D perhaps matching TRBD1 (6 bases). Sequences were obtained from peripheral blood. The clonotype originates from a man aged 60-69 years with acute or convalescent COVID-19. The CDR3 region is CASSSGQSLVNTEAFF. For the CDR3, the DNA is TGTGCCAGCAGCTCCGGACAGTCGCTTGTGAACACTGAAGCTTTCTTT.